This T cell receptor beta chain was recorded in a study of T cells in Graves' hyperthyroidism and ophthalmopathy (dated by TCRdb to between 2019 and 2020). In terms of the full investigation: Peripheral blood samples were taken at the time of initial diagnosis, prior to any treatment. To identify distinguishing TCR V-J signatures, a discovery cohort of 95 to 100 patients was used, comprising 43 with Graves' ophthalmopathy and under 60 with stable Graves' hyperthyroidism. Whether ophthalmopathy could be predicted prospectively was tested in an independent validation cohort made up of 18 to 20 hyperthyroidism patients plus 17 patients who later progressed to ophthalmopathy. The roughly 94 discovery patients were randomly divided into training and test sets at a 7:3 ratio. In addition, the study compared T-cell repertoires in thyroid tissue and in blood from over 5 Graves' hyperthyroidism patients. After blood sampling, hyperthyroidism patients were treated with methimazole at a starting dose of 30 mg daily, and ophthalmopathy patients were treated with high-dose intravenous methylprednisolone. The paper describes TCR Vbeta CDR3 sequencing of some 130 peripheral blood samples, made up of under 50 ophthalmopathy patients, around 78 hyperthyroidism patients and 17 progressor patients. Here is what the overall study found, with its caveats: Most expanded thyroid clonotypes (frequency above 0.001) were also found in blood, which suggests that blood repertoires may mirror thyroid immune responses. A 13 V-J signature model separated ophthalmopathy from stable hyperthyroidism, with 87.88% sensitivity and roughly 84% specificity in cross-validation and 80%/75% in testing. In validation, the model predicted progression to ophthalmopathy a median of about 6 months before onset, with roughly 68% sensitivity and almost 75% specificity. Sample size was not statistically predetermined, and investigators were not blinded to group allocation.

The CDR3 goes from the cysteine to the phenylalanine over 15 residues. CDR3 DNA only is kept here, 45 bases in frame from base 1. The junction shows trimming of 5 bases on V and 0 bases on J, plus 13 bases between the germline ends. According to the germline V gene, CDR1 reads KGHSH and CDR2 reads LQKENI. TCR beta CDR3 regions were amplified from RNA transcripts. A first-round RT-PCR of the TCR CDR3 used the HTBI primer set with the Qiagen OneStep RT-PCR kit. A second multiplex PCR round built the libraries, followed by size selection and purification. Libraries were sequenced paired-end with 100 bp reads on an Illumina HiSeq2000. The authors processed their data as follows. Raw data were processed with SOAPnuke, discarding reads with adapters, uncalled bases, mean Phred below 15, or no exact constant-primer or identifier match. High-quality paired reads were merged using COPE v1.2.5, and each unique nucleotide sequence was defined as a clonotype. MiTCR v1.1 was used to align clonotypes to the IMGT TRBV, TRBD and TRBJ reference segments. Analysis was restricted to V-J combinations with a frequency above 0.0001, which covered roughly 99% of repertoires. The TCS score was defined as F50 (clonal expansion) divided by E x V (chaos), with BLOSUM62-based TCRdist calculated between CDR3 peptides within each V-J. Welch's t-statistics and random forest reduced roughly 500 V-J features to 10 to 15, which were used in a naive Bayes classifier (R e1071). The public reads were run again by TCRdb, first through fastp at Q25 and then through MiXCR, and only productive beta chains were kept. CDR3 protein duplicates are merged, each entry listing the most common genes and DNA. The V and J calls and clone size are TCRdb's, not the authors'. The sample table records fewer than 200,000 distinct CDR3 sequences; 15% to 20% of these occur just once. The top ten clones comprise 25% to 30% of the sample.

Graves' hyperthyroidism was defined as stable when no progression to ophthalmopathy occurred over 18 months of follow-up. Hyperthyroidism patients were newly diagnosed, with disease duration under 2 months, and aged 18 to 65 years. The study excluded patients with uncontrolled infections, other autoimmune diseases, pregnancy or lactation. Diagnoses were established on the basis of clinical symptoms, serum thyroxine and TRAb, thyroid ultrasound, and orbital computed tomography. PBMCs were separated from 10 ml of fresh peripheral blood using Ficoll-Paque density gradient centrifugation. Trizol reagent was used to extract total RNA, and RNA quality was then checked on an Agilent 2100 Bioanalyzer. About this clonotype itself: Its binding antigen is unknown. Just one base apart from a much larger clone, this may be a read error.

The V gene is TRBV18 and the J gene is TRBJ2-5; TRBD1 is a possible D gene, resting on 8 matching bases. The source material was blood. The sequence was obtained from a woman in her fifties or sixties with Graves' hyperthyroidism. The CDR3 reads CASSTQGGYQETQYF. In nucleotides, the sequence is TGTGCCAGCTCAACACAGGGGGGGTACCAAGAGACCCAGTACTTC.